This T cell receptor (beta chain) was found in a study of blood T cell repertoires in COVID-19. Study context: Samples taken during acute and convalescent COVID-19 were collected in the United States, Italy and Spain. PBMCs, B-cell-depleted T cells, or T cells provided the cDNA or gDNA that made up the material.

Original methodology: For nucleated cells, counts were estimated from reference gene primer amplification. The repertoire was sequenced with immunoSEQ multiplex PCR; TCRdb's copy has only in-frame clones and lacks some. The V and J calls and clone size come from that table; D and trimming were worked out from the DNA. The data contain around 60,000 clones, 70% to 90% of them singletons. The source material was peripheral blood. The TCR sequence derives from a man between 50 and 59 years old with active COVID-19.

The CDR3 DNA sequence: TGTGCCAGCAGCTATCGACGCCCAGGTTACACTGAAGCTTTCTTT. Protein: CASSYRRPGYTEAFF. This chain joins TRBV5-4 and TRBJ1-1, with D hard to call. The CDR3 has 15 amino acids. The germline CDR1 and CDR2 sequences are SGHNT and YYREEE (reference sequence). Trimming cost V 3 bases and J 3 bases, with 15 bases left between them.